Included here is one T cell receptor beta chain sequence, with context. Its target is not known. Deep-level settings were used for running the assay. Some clones are missing from TCRdb's copy, which holds only in-frame ones; the method was immunoSEQ multiplex PCR. The sample records about 2 million clones, roughly 94% being singletons. This entry comes from a study of shared clonotypes between healthy human individuals. Study findings and constraints: Owing to a small donor count, the genetic and exposure-history diversity represented was limited. At large depth, rarefaction still showed sorted-subset sequencing to be incomplete.

V dropped 5 bases and J dropped 13; count of bases not matched to a gene: 8. The CDR3 is 13 residues long. The germline V gene has CDR1 SGHKS and CDR2 YYEKEE (reference sequence). What was sequenced was naive CD4+ T cells sorted from blood. The subset denotes: CD45RA+ positively selected. The source is a man younger than 30 in good health. This rearrangement joins TRBV5-5 to TRBJ1-6; 8 bases align to TRBD1. The CDR3, as DNA: TGTGCCAGCAGTAAGGACAGGGAAAACCCCCTCCACTTT. Translating gives CASSKDRENPLHF.